Listed below are T cell receptor beta chains from one sample, sequenced in a study of CD4 T cells in relation to SARS-CoV-2 and coronaviruses. Clones were read by immunoSEQ multiplex PCR, and TCRdb kept only the in-frame ones, dropping some. The sample lists under 90,000 clones; 93% were seen once. The sample was naive CD4+ T cells from PBMCs. These receptors all stem from a human donor in good health. Both conserved end residues are part of each CDR3. The order of the fields is V gene, D gene, J gene, clone size, CDR3 protein, CDR3 DNA. D genes are given only for firm matches. Some rows mark clone size as missing; the rest say once, few, many or name a class of expanded clone.

TRBV12-3/TRBV12-4,NA,TRBJ2-3,NA,CASSTSTDTQYF,TGTGCCAGCTCGACTAGCACAGATACGCAGTATTTT
TRBV6-5,NA,TRBJ2-7,NA,CASERPGLNEQYF,TGTGCCAGTGAGCGCCCCGGGCTGAACGAGCAGTACTTC
TRBV7-8,TRBD2,TRBJ2-7,NA,CASSSGTSGASYEQYF,TGTGCCAGCAGCTCAGGGACTAGCGGGGCCTCCTACGAGCAGTACTTC
TRBV6-1,NA,TRBJ2-7,NA,CASSEAGGAYYEQYF,TGTGCCAGCAGTGAAGCCGGGGGCGCCTACTACGAGCAGTACTTC
TRBV6-2/TRBV6-3,TRBD1,TRBJ2-3,NA,CASSYTGGSTDTQYF,TGTGCCAGCAGCTATACAGGGGGAAGCACAGATACGCAGTATTTT
TRBV18,NA,TRBJ1-5,NA,CASSPRTRSGGGNQPQHF,TGTGCCAGCTCACCACGAACCAGGAGCGGGGGAGGCAATCAGCCCCAGCATTTT
TRBV5-1,TRBD1,TRBJ1-1,few,CASSLALTGATLNTEAFF,TGCGCCAGCAGCTTGGCCTTAACAGGGGCCACCTTGAACACTGAAGCTTTCTTT
TRBV9,NA,TRBJ1-6,NA,CASSGGTVSSYNSPLHF,TGTGCCAGCAGCGGTGGGACGGTGAGCTCCTATAATTCACCCCTCCACTTT
TRBV9,TRBD2,TRBJ2-7,NA,CASSVAASGSGGYEQYF,TGTGCCAGCAGCGTAGCGGCTAGCGGGAGCGGTGGCTACGAGCAGTACTTC
TRBV3-1/TRBV3-2,NA,TRBJ2-2,NA,CASSQPGDGELFF,TGTGCCAGCAGCCAACCCGGCGACGGGGAGCTGTTTTTT
TRBV6-2/TRBV6-3,NA,TRBJ1-4,NA,CASSYGDATNEKLFF,TGTGCCAGCAGTTACGGGGATGCAACTAATGAAAAACTGTTTTTT
TRBV9,TRBD2,TRBJ2-1,NA,CASSVIAGGYNEQFF,TGTGCCAGCAGCGTGATAGCGGGAGGCTACAATGAGCAGTTCTTC
TRBV7-2,NA,TRBJ2-3,NA,CASSPDRRPQYF,TGTGCCAGCAGTCCCGACAGGCGACCGCAGTATTTT
TRBV12-3/TRBV12-4,NA,TRBJ2-1,NA,CASSFTSSNEQFF,TGTGCCAGCAGTTTCACTAGCTCCAATGAGCAGTTCTTC
TRBV27,NA,TRBJ1-2,NA,CSAELGVSGYGYTF,TGCTCAGCAGAACTGGGGGTTTCAGGCTATGGCTACACCTTC
TRBV7-8,TRBD2,TRBJ2-7,NA,CASSLLREGRLYEQYF,TGTGCCAGCAGCTTACTGCGGGAGGGAAGACTCTACGAGCAGTACTTC
TRBV9,NA,TRBJ1-4,once,CASSRGSNEKLFF,TGTGCCAGTAGCCGGGGGTCTAATGAAAAACTGTTTTTT